Presented here are 4 T cell receptor beta chains from one specimen sequenced in a study of identical twins. TCRdb called the 5' RACE reads again in MiXCR, with one record for every CDR3 protein. The table includes hundreds of thousands of distinct CDR3 sequences, approximately 20% detected once. These data were also filed under a second study, of yellow fever vaccine responses in identical twins.

Sequencing used CD4+ T cells sorted from blood. These receptors were obtained from a woman between 18 and 29 years old in good health.

The rearrangement joins TRBV28 to TRBJ1-5; no definite D call. Between the trimmed V and J ends, which lost 7 bases and 0 bases, there was a span of 10 bases. Germline V gives CDR1 MDHEN, CDR2 SYDVKM. CDR3 length equals 14 residues. The CDR3 reads CASISGFSNQPQHF. The CDR3 bases are TGTGCCAGCATCTCGGGTTTTAGCAATCAGCCCCAGCATTTT.

This clonotype was seen repeatedly, ten times or more. The genes are TRBV29-1 and TRBJ1-1; D remains unclear. V was cut by 7 bases and J by 7 bases, with 13 bases left in between. This CDR3 is 11 amino acids long. From germline, CDR1 is SQVTM and CDR2 ANQGSEA. The CDR3 spells CSASTGSEAFF. The CDR3 DNA reads as TGCAGCGCATCAACGGGGAGTGAAGCTTTCTTT.

The genes are TRBV10-3 and TRBJ2-3; 8 nucleotides agree with TRBD2. The CDR3 extends over 16 amino acids. The ends lost 10 bases at V and 0 bases at J; junction bases unmatched: 12. Germline CDR1 and CDR2: ENHRY and SYGVKD. In nucleotides, the CDR3 is TGTGCCACTCAACCCGGGGTAGCGGGAAGCACAGATACGCAGTATTTT. It translates to CATQPGVAGSTDTQYF.

The rearrangement joins TRBV3-1 to TRBJ2-7; D gene unclear. This CDR3 spans 15 amino acids. Germline V lookup: CDR1 LGHDT, CDR2 YNNKEL (reference sequence). V lost 1 base, J lost 5 bases, and 15 bases lay in between. CDR3 region: CASSQGGRSLNEQYF. The CDR3 nucleotides read TGTGCCAGCAGCCAAGGAGGAAGGAGCCTCAACGAGCAGTACTTC.